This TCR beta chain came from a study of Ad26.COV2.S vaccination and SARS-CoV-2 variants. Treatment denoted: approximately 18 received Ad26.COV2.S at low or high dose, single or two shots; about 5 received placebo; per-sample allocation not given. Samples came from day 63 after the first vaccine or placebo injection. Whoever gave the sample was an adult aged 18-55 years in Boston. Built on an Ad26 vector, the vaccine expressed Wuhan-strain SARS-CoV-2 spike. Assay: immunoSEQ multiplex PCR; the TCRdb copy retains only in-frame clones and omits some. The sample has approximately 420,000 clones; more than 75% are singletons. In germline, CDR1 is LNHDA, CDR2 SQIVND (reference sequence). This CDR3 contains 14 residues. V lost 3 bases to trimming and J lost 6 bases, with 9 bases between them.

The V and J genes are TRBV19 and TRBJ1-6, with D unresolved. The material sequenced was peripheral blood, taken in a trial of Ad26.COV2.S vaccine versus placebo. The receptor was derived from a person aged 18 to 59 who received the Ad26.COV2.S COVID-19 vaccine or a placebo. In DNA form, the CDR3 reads TGTGCCAGTAGTATGCGGGAATCTAATTCACCCCTCCACTTT. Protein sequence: CASSMRESNSPLHF.